The TCR beta chain described here comes from a study of T cells in localized non-small cell lung cancer. For this clone: What it recognizes is unknown.

There are 16 residues in the CDR3. The V and J ends lost 1 base and 7 bases, in that order; junction bases with no gene match: 7. CDR1 and CDR2 (germline): SGHRS, YFSETQ. TCRdb's table, derived via immunoSEQ multiplex PCR, lists solely in-frame clones and lacks some. The sample shows some 90,000 clones, about 91% of them seen only once. Study-wide findings and caveats: For the top 100 tumor clones, a median roughly 56 also appeared in adjacent lung. Greater blood T cell density accompanied longer overall survival. Heterogeneity remains possible, as sequencing covered one tumor region only. The highest T cell clonality was in uninvolved adjacent lung, above tumor.

Sample: peripheral blood, taken before any cancer treatment. The chain uses TRBV5-1 and TRBJ1-6; TRBD1 agrees at 8 bases. The sequence derives from a man aged 40 to 70 with stage I squamous cell lung carcinoma. The CDR3 loop is CASSLLTGQENSPLHF. CDR3 coding DNA: TGCGCCAGCAGCTTGCTGACGGGACAGGAAAATTCACCCCTCCACTTT.